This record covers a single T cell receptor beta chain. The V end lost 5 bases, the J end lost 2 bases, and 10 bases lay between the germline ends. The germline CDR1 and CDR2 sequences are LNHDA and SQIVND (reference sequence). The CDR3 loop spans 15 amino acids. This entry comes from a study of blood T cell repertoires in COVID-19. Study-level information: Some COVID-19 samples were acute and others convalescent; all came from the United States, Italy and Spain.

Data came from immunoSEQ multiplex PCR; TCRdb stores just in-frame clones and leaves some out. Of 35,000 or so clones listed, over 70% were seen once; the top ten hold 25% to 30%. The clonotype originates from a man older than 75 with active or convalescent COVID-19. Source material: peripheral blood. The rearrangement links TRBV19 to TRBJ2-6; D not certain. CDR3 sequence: CASSVGDPGANVLTF. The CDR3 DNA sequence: TGTGCCAGTAGTGTAGGAGATCCTGGGGCCAACGTCCTGACTTTC.